A single TCR beta chain is shown here with its context. Its cognate antigen is unknown. The CDR3 length is 14 residues. Between the trimmed V and J ends, which lost 1 base and 4 bases, there was a span of 12 bases. Germline V CDR1 and CDR2: GTSNPN, SVGIG (reference sequence). This sample is drawn from a study of T-cell memory formation after mild COVID-19. Study context: Clusters of TCRs were largely donor specific. Whole-study findings and limits: Cross-reactive memory seemingly joined, as some responding clones were found in pre-infection memory. For contracting clones, CD4+ ones sat mainly in CM and EM, CD8+ in EMRA.

UMIs and sample barcodes were carried by the TCR alpha and TCR beta cDNA libraries that 5'RACE produced using constant-segment primers. TCRdb reanalysed the 5' RACE reads using MiXCR and keeps one entry per CDR3 protein. The repertoire includes about 620,000 distinct CDR3 sequences, roughly 18% of them detected once, and about 12% sits in the top ten. The chain combines TRBV30 with TRBJ2-3, with D possibly matching TRBD1 (6 bases). This sequence originates from an adult woman who had mild COVID-19 (a few samples of this study predate the infection). Cell type and time point are not known. Sequenced input: PBMCs or a T cell subset sorted from them (not recorded which). The CDR3 region has the DNA TGTGCCTGGAGTGCCCACAGGGCGGCAGATACGCAGTATTTT. Its translation is CAWSAHRAADTQYF.